The clone carrying this TCR beta chain was picked up many times. Its antigen is not known. There are 16 residues in the CDR3. Trimming at V came to 1 base and at J to 4 bases, leaving 6 bases not matched to a gene. These data belong to a study of T cells in Graves' hyperthyroidism and ophthalmopathy. Findings of the study overall: Before onset, ophthalmopathy was predicted by the model a median 6.5 months earlier.

TCR beta CDR3 regions were amplified from RNA transcripts. The TCR CDR3 was amplified in a first-round RT-PCR using the HTBI primer set. TCRdb ran MiXCR on the multiplex PCR reads and lists one entry per CDR3 protein. Found here are some 700,000 distinct CDR3 sequences, 15% to 20% of them singletons; the top ten hold roughly 16%. An absence of ophthalmopathy progression within 18 months meant stable Graves' hyperthyroidism. Hyperthyroidism was newly diagnosed in patients aged 18 to 65 (duration under 2 months). Isolation of PBMCs was performed on around 9.4 ml fresh peripheral blood. This chain connects TRBV12-3 or TRBV12-4 to TRBJ2-2; 7 bases match TRBD1. Sequencing used blood. The TCR sequence derives from a man aged 50 to 60 with Graves' hyperthyroidism. CDR3 amino acids: CASSLGGQEITGELFF. The CDR3 DNA sequence: TGTGCCAGCAGTTTAGGAGGACAGGAGATCACCGGGGAGCTGTTTTTT.